A selection of T cell receptor beta chains follows, all from one sample in a study of CD4 T cells in relation to SARS-CoV-2 and coronaviruses. These receptors are not linked to any known antigen. Libraries were prepared by immunoSEQ multiplex PCR; TCRdb keeps only in-frame clonotypes and omits some of them. The sample yields tens of thousands of clones, just under 75% seen once. The sample comprised CD4+ T cells from PBMCs, cultured in vitro. Source of these receptors: a human donor in good health. CDR3s include the opening cysteine and the closing phenylalanine or tryptophan. D genes are given only for firm matches. Size is stated for part of the rows, as once, few or many counts, or as a class when the clone is expanded.

V gene: TRBV30; J gene: TRBJ1-5; clone size: NA; D gene: TRBD1; CDR3 protein: CAWSPRGDGPQHF; CDR3 DNA: TGTGCCTGGAGTCCCAGGGGGGATGGGCCCCAGCATTTT
V gene: TRBV5-1; J gene: TRBJ2-2; clone size: NA; D gene: TRBD1; CDR3 protein: CASRPDRGYTGELFF; CDR3 DNA: TGCGCCAGCAGACCAGACAGGGGATACACCGGGGAGCTGTTTTTT
V gene: TRBV9; J gene: TRBJ1-4; clone size: NA; D gene: NA; CDR3 protein: CASSVDTTNEKLFF; CDR3 DNA: TGTGCCAGCAGCGTAGATACAACTAATGAAAAACTGTTTTTT
V gene: TRBV7-8; J gene: TRBJ2-2; clone size: NA; D gene: TRBD2; CDR3 protein: CASSPASGRDTGELFF; CDR3 DNA: TGTGCCAGCAGCCCCGCTAGCGGGAGGGACACCGGGGAGCTGTTTTTT
V gene: TRBV6-6; J gene: TRBJ1-5; clone size: NA; D gene: TRBD1; CDR3 protein: CASSYGTGGDQPQHF; CDR3 DNA: TGTGCCAGCAGTTACGGGACAGGGGGCGATCAGCCCCAGCATTTT
V gene: TRBV28; J gene: TRBJ2-7; clone size: NA; D gene: TRBD2; CDR3 protein: CASAPAGGRYEQYF; CDR3 DNA: TGTGCCAGCGCCCCAGCGGGAGGCCGGTACGAGCAGTACTTC
V gene: TRBV28; J gene: TRBJ1-2; clone size: NA; D gene: NA; CDR3 protein: CASSFPPGLVDSPKYGYTF; CDR3 DNA: TGTGCCAGCAGTTTTCCCCCCGGCCTAGTGGATTCTCCTAAGTATGGCTACACCTTC
V gene: TRBV21-1; J gene: TRBJ1-2; clone size: NA; D gene: NA; CDR3 protein: CASSKSNNYGYTF; CDR3 DNA: TGTGCCAGCAGCAAGAGCAATAACTATGGCTACACCTTC
V gene: TRBV7-9; J gene: TRBJ2-7; clone size: NA; D gene: TRBD2; CDR3 protein: CASSLARGLAAEQYF; CDR3 DNA: TGTGCCAGCAGCTTAGCTAGAGGACTAGCGGCCGAGCAGTACTTC
V gene: TRBV12-3/TRBV12-4; J gene: TRBJ2-3; clone size: medium-sized; D gene: NA; CDR3 protein: CASSLDGTDTQYF; CDR3 DNA: TGTGCCAGCAGTTTAGACGGCACAGATACGCAGTATTTT
V gene: TRBV30; J gene: TRBJ1-2; clone size: NA; D gene: NA; CDR3 protein: CAWSVYEVSGFGVYTF; CDR3 DNA: TGTGCCTGGAGTGTATACGAGGTGTCAGGGTTCGGTGTCTACACCTTC
V gene: TRBV20-1; J gene: TRBJ2-5; clone size: NA; D gene: NA; CDR3 protein: CSARDLSTQYF; CDR3 DNA: TGCAGTGCTAGAGATCTTAGTACCCAGTACTTC